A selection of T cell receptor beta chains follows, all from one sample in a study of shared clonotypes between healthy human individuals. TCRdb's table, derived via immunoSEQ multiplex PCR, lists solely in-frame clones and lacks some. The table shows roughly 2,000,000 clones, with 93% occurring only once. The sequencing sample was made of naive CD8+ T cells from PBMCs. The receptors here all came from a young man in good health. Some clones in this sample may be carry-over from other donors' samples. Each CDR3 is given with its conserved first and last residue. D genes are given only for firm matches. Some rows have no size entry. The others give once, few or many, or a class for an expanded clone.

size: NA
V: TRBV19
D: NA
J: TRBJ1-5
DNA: TGTGCCAGTACCGAAGGGGGTAGCAATCAGCCCCAGCATTTT
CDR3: CASTEGGSNQPQHF

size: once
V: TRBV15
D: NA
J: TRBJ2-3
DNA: TGTGCCACCCGGGGCTTCACAGATACGCAGTATTTT
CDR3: CATRGFTDTQYF

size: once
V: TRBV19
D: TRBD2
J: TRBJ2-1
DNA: TGTGCCAGTAGCTCAGGGACTAGCGGGGGATACAATGAGCAGTTCTTC
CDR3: CASSSGTSGGYNEQFF

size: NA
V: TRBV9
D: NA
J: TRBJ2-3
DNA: TGTGCCAGCAGCGTAGGAGGGGAACCCACAGATACGCAGTATTTT
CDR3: CASSVGGEPTDTQYF

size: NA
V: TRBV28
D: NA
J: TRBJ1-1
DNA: TGTGCCAGCGACGCATTGCAGGGGCCAAACACTGAAGCTTTCTTT
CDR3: CASDALQGPNTEAFF

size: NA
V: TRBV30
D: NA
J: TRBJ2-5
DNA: TGTGCCTGGAGTCGTAGGGGTCTCCAAGAGACCCAGTACTTC
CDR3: CAWSRRGLQETQYF

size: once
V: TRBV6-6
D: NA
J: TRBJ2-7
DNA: TGTGCCAGCAGTTACTCGATCGCCGGTCACGAGCAGTACTTC
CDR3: CASSYSIAGHEQYF

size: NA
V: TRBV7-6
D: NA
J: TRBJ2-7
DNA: TGTGCCAGCAGCTTAGTGGCTCTAGTGGGCGCCGAGCAGTACTTC
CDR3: CASSLVALVGAEQYF

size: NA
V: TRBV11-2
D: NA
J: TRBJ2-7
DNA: TGTGCCAGCAGCTTAGGTTCGCCAGGGCACGAGCAGTACTTC
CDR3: CASSLGSPGHEQYF

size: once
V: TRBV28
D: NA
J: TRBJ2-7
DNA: TGTGCCAGCAGTTTAGGGGGTATCCACGAGCAGTACTTC
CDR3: CASSLGGIHEQYF

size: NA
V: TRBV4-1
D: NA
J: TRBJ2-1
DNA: TGCGCCAGCAGCCAAGATTCGAGGGGCCATGAGCAGTTCTTC
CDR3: CASSQDSRGHEQFF

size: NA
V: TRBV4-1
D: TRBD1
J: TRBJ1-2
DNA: TGCGCCAGCAGCCCCGACATTAGCGGGACAGGGTTGTCGAGCTACACCTTC
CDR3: CASSPDISGTGLSSYTF

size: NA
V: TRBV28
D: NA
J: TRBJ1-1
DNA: TGTGCCAGCAGTAGCGGGGGCACTGAAGCTTTCTTT
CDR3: CASSSGGTEAFF

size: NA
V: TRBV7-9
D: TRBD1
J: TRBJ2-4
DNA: TGTGCCAGCAGCTTATCTTGGGTAGACGGGACAGGGGGGAACATTCAGTACTTC
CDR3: CASSLSWVDGTGGNIQYF

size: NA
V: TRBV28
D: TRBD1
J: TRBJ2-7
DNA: TGTGCCAGCAGCTGGTACCGGGACAGGGGGGACTACGAGCAGTACTTC
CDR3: CASSWYRDRGDYEQYF

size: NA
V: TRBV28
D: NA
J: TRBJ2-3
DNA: TGTGCCAGCAGGGTTGTTGGTGGAACAGATACGCAGTATTTT
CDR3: CASRVVGGTDTQYF

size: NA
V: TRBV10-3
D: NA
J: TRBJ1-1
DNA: TGTGCCATCAGACCCCAGGGGAACACTGAAGCTTTCTTT
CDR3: CAIRPQGNTEAFF

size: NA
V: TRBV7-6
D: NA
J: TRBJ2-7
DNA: TGTGCCAGCAGCTTAGCGGTGGTTGCGGCTACCTACGAGCAGTACTTC
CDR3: CASSLAVVAATYEQYF

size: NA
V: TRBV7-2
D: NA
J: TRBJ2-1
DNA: TGTGCCAGCAGCCCCTGGGTTTACAATGAGCAGTTCTTC
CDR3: CASSPWVYNEQFF

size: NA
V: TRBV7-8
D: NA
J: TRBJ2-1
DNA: TGTGCCAGCAGCTTAGTCTTCGGAGGCCTCGAGGGTGAGCAGTTCTTC
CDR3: CASSLVFGGLEGEQFF

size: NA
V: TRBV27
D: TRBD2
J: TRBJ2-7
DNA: TGTGCCAGCAGTTTAGGGACTAGCCGTCTTTTTAACTACGAGCAGTACTTC
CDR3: CASSLGTSRLFNYEQYF

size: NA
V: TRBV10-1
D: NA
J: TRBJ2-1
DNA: TGCGCCAGCAGTGAGAGTATAAGCGGTCGTAGGCAGTTCTTC
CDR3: CASSESISGRRQFF

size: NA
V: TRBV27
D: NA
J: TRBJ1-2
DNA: TGTGCCAGCAGTTCGGACGGGAACTATGGCTACACCTTC
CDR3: CASSSDGNYGYTF

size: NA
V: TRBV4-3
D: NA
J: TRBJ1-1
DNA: TGCGCCAGCAGCCGAGGGGGGACTGAAGCTTTCTTT
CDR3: CASSRGGTEAFF

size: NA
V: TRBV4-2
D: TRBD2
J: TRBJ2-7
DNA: TGTGCCAGCAGCCAAGCTTCCGGGAGGACCTCCTACGAGCAGTACTTC
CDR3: CASSQASGRTSYEQYF

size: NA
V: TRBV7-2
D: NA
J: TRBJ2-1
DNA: TGTGCCAGCAGCTCTATAAGCTCCTACAATGAGCAGTTCTTC
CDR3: CASSSISSYNEQFF

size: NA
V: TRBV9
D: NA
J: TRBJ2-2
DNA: TGTGCCAGCAGCGTAGTTAGCTCCGGGGAGCTGTTTTTT
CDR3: CASSVVSSGELFF

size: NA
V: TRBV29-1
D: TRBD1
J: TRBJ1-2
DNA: TGCAGCGTTGAAGACAGGGGGAGGCCTAACTATGGCTACACCTTC
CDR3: CSVEDRGRPNYGYTF

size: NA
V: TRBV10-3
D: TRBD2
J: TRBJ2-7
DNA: TGTGCCATCAGCCCGGGACTAGCGATGTACGAGCAGTACTTC
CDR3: CAISPGLAMYEQYF

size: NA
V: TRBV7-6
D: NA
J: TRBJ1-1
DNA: TGTGCCAGCAGCTTAATGGGGGGGACTGAAGCTTTCTTT
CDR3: CASSLMGGTEAFF

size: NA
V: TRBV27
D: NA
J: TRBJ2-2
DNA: TGTGCCAGCAGGGTCGGGCCCGCGGCGAACACCGGGGAGCTGTTTTTT
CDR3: CASRVGPAANTGELFF

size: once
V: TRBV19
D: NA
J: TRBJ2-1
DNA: TGTGCCAGTAGTATAGGGGTGGGGCCTGAGCAGTTCTTC
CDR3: CASSIGVGPEQFF

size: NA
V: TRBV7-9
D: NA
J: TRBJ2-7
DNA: TGTGCCAGCGGTTCCCGGGAAGCGGACTACGAGCAGTACTTC
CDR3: CASGSREADYEQYF

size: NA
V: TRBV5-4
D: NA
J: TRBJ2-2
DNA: TGTGCCAGCAACCACTGGGGGCCAGCGGCCGGGGAGCTGTTTTTT
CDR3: CASNHWGPAAGELFF

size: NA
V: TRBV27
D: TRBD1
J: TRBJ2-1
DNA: TGTGCCAGCAGTCTCGGGACAGCTAATGAGCAGTTCTTC
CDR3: CASSLGTANEQFF

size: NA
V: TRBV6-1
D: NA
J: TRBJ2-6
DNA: TGTGCCACCCCAATCGTCCTTGGGGCCAACGTCCTGACTTTC
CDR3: CATPIVLGANVLTF

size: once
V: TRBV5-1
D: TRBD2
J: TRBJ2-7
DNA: TGCGCCAGCAGCTGGACTAGCGGTACCTACGAGCAGTACTTC
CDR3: CASSWTSGTYEQYF

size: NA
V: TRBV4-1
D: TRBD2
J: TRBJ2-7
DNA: TGCGCCAGCAGCCAGAGAGGGCCTAGCGGGAGCTACGAGCAGTACTTC
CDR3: CASSQRGPSGSYEQYF

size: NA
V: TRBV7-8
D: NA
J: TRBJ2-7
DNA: TGTGCCAGCGGGATGGCGCTAGGGATGGAAGTGGAGCAGTACTTC
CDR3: CASGMALGMEVEQYF

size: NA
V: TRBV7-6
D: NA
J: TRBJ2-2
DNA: TGTGCCAGCAGCTCGCTAGTAGCCAACACCGGGGAGCTGTTTTTT
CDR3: CASSSLVANTGELFF

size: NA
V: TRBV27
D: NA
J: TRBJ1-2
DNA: TGTGCCAGCGGCCCGGGGGGGGAATTTGGCTACACCTTC
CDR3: CASGPGGEFGYTF

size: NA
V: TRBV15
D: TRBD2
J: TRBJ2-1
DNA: TGTGCCACCAGTAGCGGGCACACCTACAATGAGCAGTTCTTC
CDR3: CATSSGHTYNEQFF

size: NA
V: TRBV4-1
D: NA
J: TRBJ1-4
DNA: TGCGCCAGCAGCCAAGAGCGAAGGGGCGCATATGAAAAACTGTTTTTT
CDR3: CASSQERRGAYEKLFF

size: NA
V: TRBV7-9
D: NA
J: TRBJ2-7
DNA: TGTGCCAGCAGCTTAGCGGGGGGCGGCTACGAGCAGTACTTC
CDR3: CASSLAGGGYEQYF

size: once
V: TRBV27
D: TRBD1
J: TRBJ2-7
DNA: TGTGCCAGCACCTCCCGGGACAGGGGCCCCTACGAGCAGTACTTC
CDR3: CASTSRDRGPYEQYF